This T cell receptor beta chain was sequenced during a study of tumor-infiltrating lymphocytes in primary liver carcinoma. A constant-region primer primed TCR beta cDNA synthesis from roughly 520 ng of total RNA. Sequencing libraries for TCR beta derived from three nested multiplex PCR rounds that used slightly modified ARM-PCR. The opening two PCR rounds, about 11 cycles each, paired TRBV1-TRBV30 forward primers with a C-beta reverse primer. A single record per CDR3 protein comes from TCRdb applying MiXCR to the multiplex PCR reads. The sample gives around 50,000 distinct CDR3 sequences, about 70% of which show up once; 20% to 30% is in the top ten. For each extraction, RNA and DNA were obtained together from approximately 20-30 mg of unsorted bulk tissue. This CDR3 has 14 residues. Germline V gene lookup returns CDR1 SGHAT and CDR2 FQNNGV. Deletions cut 1 base from V and 3 bases from J, with 7 bases between.

Specimen: liver tumor tissue from sampling region 3. Subset meaning: tumor region T3, left-lateral pole. The J gene is TRBJ2-1, the V gene TRBV11-2; D is undetermined. This clonotype was obtained from a man aged 35-49 years with primary liver carcinoma and hepatitis B virus infection. CDR3 nucleotide sequence: TGTGCCAGCAGCTTAGGGCGAGACTACAATGAGCAGTTCTTC. The encoded protein is CASSLGRDYNEQFF.